The sequence of this T cell receptor (beta chain) was determined in a study of neurological immune-mediated disorders. CDR1 and CDR2 (germline): SGHRS, YFSETQ. The V end lost 5 bases, the J end lost 6 bases, and 19 bases lay between the germline ends. This CDR3 comprises 15 residues. The starting material, 2 million PBMCs stored at -80 C, gave rise to the unsorted libraries. cDNA was made by 5'RACE with 10-nucleotide random UMIs. TCRdb itself ran the 5' RACE reads through MiXCR, one entry per CDR3 protein. The sample holds about 66,000 distinct CDR3 sequences; 3.4% are singletons and the top ten take more than 3%. In this sample, this clonotype turned up many times.

The sample taken for sequencing was PBMCs. The TCR sequence derives from a man between 35 and 55 years old with multiple sclerosis. The chain uses TRBV5-1 and TRBJ2-3; possible D gene TRBD2, 6 bases. Here the CDR3 DNA reads TGCGCCAGCAGTGGAGGGCAGCGGCACGGGGATACGCAGTATTTT. Protein: CASSGGQRHGDTQYF.